Below are 24 T cell receptor beta chains sequenced from a single sample in a study of post-analysis software for immune sequencing data. Findings and caveats of the study: The study found TRBV5-6, TRBV5-1 and TRBV20-1 among about 5 TRBV segments more frequent in patients than controls.

The antigens these receptors bind are not known. cDNA libraries of TCR beta carried unique molecular identifiers. TCRdb re-called the PCR reads through MiXCR, storing one row per CDR3 protein. Found here are fewer than 550,000 distinct CDR3 sequences, roughly 34% of them singletons; the top ten hold under 7%. The sample consisted of blood. All receptors come from a girl aged 2-17 years with multiple sclerosis.

V gene TRBV24-1 combines with J gene TRBJ2-1; 9 nucleotides line up with TRBD1. The CDR3 runs to 16 residues. The V gene end was trimmed by 0 bases and the J gene end by 6 bases; junction bases not matched to a gene: 5. The germline gives CDR1 KGHDR, CDR2 SFDVKD. The CDR3 sequence: CATSDLETGGFNEQFF. The CDR3 DNA is TGTGCCACCAGTGATTTGGAGACAGGGGGTTTCAATGAGCAGTTCTTC.

The chain couples TRBV20-1 to TRBJ1-1; 9 bases fit TRBD1. V trimming: 4 bases; J trimming: 3 bases; junction bases outside the gene matches: 3. The CDR3 has 13 residues. Germline V gene data show CDR1 as DFQATT and CDR2 as SNEGSKA (reference sequence). The CDR3 DNA sequence: TGCAGTGCTACGGACAGGGGAGACACTGAAGCTTTCTTT. This sequence encodes CSATDRGDTEAFF.

V usage is TRBV2 and J usage is TRBJ2-1, with 10 bases lining up with TRBD2. CDR3 length equals 16 residues. The trim removed 6 bases at V and 7 bases at J, leaving 12 bases unmatched. Germline CDR1 and CDR2: SNHLY and FYNNEI. CDR3 region: CASSRLSGGAENEQFF. CDR3 coding DNA: TGTGCCAGCAGCCGGCTAAGCGGGGGGGCGGAGAATGAGCAGTTCTTC.

In the case of this clonotype: Lacking the conserved final phenylalanine or tryptophan, this CDR3 likely reflects a read error. The rearrangement links TRBV5-1 to TRBJ2-5, with 9 bases aligning to TRBD1. Germline loops: CDR1 SGHRS, CDR2 YFSETQ. There are 15 residues in the CDR3. J gave up 4 bases and V 0 bases, and 4 bases lay outside the gene matches. The CDR3 is CASSLEDRGGETQYV. The CDR3 nucleotides are TGCGCCAGCAGCTTGGAAGACAGGGGGGGAGAGACCCAGTACGTC.

This clonotype was recorded a few times. The chain employs TRBV10-2 and TRBJ1-5, with TRBD1 matching over 7 bases. With 4 bases clipped from V and 7 bases from J, the junction kept 13 bases outside the gene matches. Germline CDR1 WSHSY, CDR2 SAAADI. This CDR3 region has 16 residues. This chain's CDR3 is CASSGTQGRYNQPQHF. The CDR3 DNA sequence: TGCGCCAGCAGTGGAACACAGGGGAGGTATAACCAGCCCCAGCATTTT.

The rearrangement uses TRBV6-2 or TRBV6-3 and TRBJ1-2, with 7 bases fitting TRBD1. V shed 5 bases and J 9 bases; nucleotides not matched to a gene: 12. CDR3 length equals 14 residues. Germline CDR1 reads MNHEY; CDR2 reads SVGEGT. Here the CDR3 reads CASSRGTELSSYTF. CDR3 DNA sequence: TGTGCCAGCAGTCGTGGGACAGAGCTCTCGAGCTACACCTTC.

The rearrangement links TRBV7-2 to TRBJ2-3; D is possibly TRBD2 (6 bases). V shed 2 bases and J shed 0 bases, with 15 bases lying between them. This CDR3 has 17 amino acids. CDR1 and CDR2 (germline): SGHTA, FQGNSA. For the CDR3, the DNA is TGTGCCAGCAGCTTAAGGTTTGCGGGGCCTAGCACAGATACGCAGTATTTT. Translation: CASSLRFAGPSTDTQYF. Full variable domain (rest looked up from reference TRBV7-2 and TRBJ2-3): GAGVSQSPSNKVTEKGKDVELRCDPISGHTALYWYRQSLGQGLEFLIYFQGNSAPDKSGLPSDRFSAERTGGSVSTLTIQRTQQEDSAVYLCASSLRFAGPSTDTQYFGPGTRLTVL.

The chain combines TRBV12-3 or TRBV12-4 with TRBJ2-3; TRBD2 might be the D (6 bases). The V end lost 2 bases, the J end lost 0 bases, and 15 bases lay between the germline ends. The CDR3 spans 17 residues. CDR3 loop: CASSLTIQAGSTDTQYF. As DNA, the CDR3 is TGTGCCAGCAGTTTAACAATTCAAGCGGGCAGCACAGATACGCAGTATTTT.

The rearrangement links TRBV7-2 to TRBJ2-3; 7 nucleotides agree with TRBD2. Unmatched junction bases numbered 12, after V lost 10 bases and J lost 2 bases. Germline V gene sequence: CDR1 SGHTA, CDR2 FQGNSA. CDR3 length: 15 amino acids. The CDR3 reads CANNLGGGDTDTQYF. CDR3 nucleotide sequence: TGTGCCAACAACTTGGGGGGAGGGGACACAGATACGCAGTATTTT.

This clonotype was counted a few times. The chain joins TRBV12-3 or TRBV12-4 to TRBJ2-1; the D call may be TRBD1 or TRBD2 (5 bases each). The V end lost 6 bases, the J end lost 4 bases, and 19 bases lay between the germline ends. This CDR3 has 16 amino acids. The CDR3 spells CASSPGSGTFYNEQFF. The CDR3 DNA sequence: TGTGCCAGCAGCCCCGGATCCGGGACCTTTTACAATGAGCAGTTCTTC.

This clonotype has just a few counts. The rearrangement links TRBV6-6 to TRBJ2-5; 7 nucleotides match TRBD2. The CDR3 runs to 16 residues. Trimming cost V 2 bases and J 4 bases; bases outside gene matches: 10. In germline, CDR1 is MNHNY, CDR2 SVGAGI (reference sequence). CDR3 bases: TGTGCCAGCAGTTACCCTTTGGGAGGGGTGCGAGAGACCCAGTACTTC. It yields the protein CASSYPLGGVRETQYF.

V usage is TRBV28 and J usage is TRBJ2-5, with D possibly being TRBD2 (5 bases). The germline V gene has CDR1 MDHEN and CDR2 SYDVKM. The V gene lost 5 bases and the J gene lost 11 bases, with 21 bases spanning the gap. The CDR3 has 14 residues. The CDR3 DNA sequence: TGTGCCAGCAGTCCCCCGGGGTGGTCCTACGGGCAGTACTTC. This gives the protein CASSPPGWSYGQYF.

This clonotype has a handful of counts. Germline is not matched at one junction end, which may reflect a read error. The V call is TRBV10-3, the J call TRBJ2-3, with D perhaps TRBD2 (9 bases). Germline CDR1 and CDR2: ENHRY and SYGVKD. This CDR3 is 15 amino acids long. The CDR3 coding sequence is TGTGCCATCAGTGAAGGGGCTAGCGGGACAGGTACGCAGTATTTT. Amino acid sequence: CAISEGASGTGTQYF.

This clonotype came up a few times. The J gene is TRBJ1-1, the V gene TRBV5-8, with 7 bases aligning to TRBD1. The CDR3 spans 16 residues. V lost 10 bases, J lost 1 base, and 16 bases stayed unmatched. Germline V lookup: CDR1 SGHTS, CDR2 YDEGEE. Here the CDR3 DNA reads TGTGCCTCGGGGGCCAGACAGGGCTCCCCGAACACTGAAGCTTTCTTT. This encodes CASGARQGSPNTEAFF.

By share, this clonotype counts as large. V is TRBV7-8 and J is TRBJ2-7, with D unclear. The V end lost 6 bases, the J end lost 1 base, and 7 bases lay between the germline ends. The CDR3 extends over 12 amino acids. CDR1 is SGHVS, CDR2 FQNEAQ, per germline. The CDR3 DNA reads as TGTGCCAGCAGTCTAGGGTCCTACGAGCAGTACTTC. It yields the protein CASSLGSYEQYF.

The rearrangement joins TRBV6-5 to TRBJ1-5; 7 bases map to TRBD1. Trimming removed 8 bases from V and 0 bases from J; junction bases left unmatched: 4. Germline-derived CDR1 and CDR2 are MNHEY and SVGAGI. The CDR3 length is 14 residues. CDR3 sequence: CASATGSSNQPQHF. CDR3 nucleotide sequence: TGTGCCAGCGCGACAGGGTCTAGCAATCAGCCCCAGCATTTT.

The rearrangement uses TRBV7-6 and TRBJ2-5; possibly TRBD2 for D (6 bases). V was shortened by 2 bases and J by 2 bases, with 15 bases between the two germline ends. The CDR3 consists of 16 residues. The germline V gene encodes CDR1 SGHVS and CDR2 FNYEAQ. The CDR3, as DNA: TGTGCCAGCAGCTTAACGGTGGGGGGACCTCAAGAGACCCAGTACTTC. Amino acid sequence: CASSLTVGGPQETQYF. Filled out from reference TRBV7-6 and TRBJ2-5, the complete variable domain reads GAGVSQSPRYKVTKRGQDVALRCDPISGHVSLYWYRQALGQGPEFLTYFNYEAQQDKSGLPNDRFSAERPEGSISTLTIQRTEQRDSAMYRCASSLTVGGPQETQYFGPGTRLLVL.

This rearrangement joins TRBV7-3 to TRBJ2-2; 9 bases fit TRBD2. CDR3 size: 15 residues. Germline values: CDR1 SGHTA, CDR2 FQGTGA. V lost 1 base to trimming and J lost 4 bases; unmatched junction nucleotides: 1. The CDR3 protein is CASSLMRGGTGELFF. CDR3 nucleotide sequence: TGTGCCAGCAGCTTAATGCGGGGGGGCACCGGGGAGCTGTTTTTT.

The J gene is TRBJ1-6, the V gene TRBV29-1; a weak D match, TRBD1 (5 bases). The CDR3 is 13 amino acids. Trimming left V 1 base short and J 6 bases short, with 7 bases between. Per the germline V gene, CDR1 is SQVTM and CDR2 is ANQGSEA. The CDR3, as DNA: TGCAGCGTTGAAGGCAGGGTTAATTCACCCCTCCACTTT. Encoded protein: CSVEGRVNSPLHF.

This clonotype was counted only a few times. V usage is TRBV6-5 and J usage is TRBJ2-7; 9 bases match TRBD1. The CDR3 has 15 residues. With V trimmed by 2 bases and J by 7 bases, 9 bases remained unmatched. Germline loops: CDR1 MNHEY, CDR2 SVGAGI. The DNA for the CDR3 is TGTGCCAGCAGTTACGCTGGGACAGGGATCCGGGAGCAGTACTTC. Translating gives CASSYAGTGIREQYF.

The sample holds a few counts of this clonotype. J is TRBJ2-7 and V is TRBV29-1; 8 bases are shared with TRBD1. The CDR3 runs 14 residues. Germline loops: CDR1 SQVTM, CDR2 ANQGSEA. The V gene end was trimmed by 5 bases and the J gene end by 1 base; junction bases not matched to a gene: 7. CDR3 protein: CSVQGAPESYEQYF. Here the CDR3 DNA reads TGCAGCGTTCAGGGGGCCCCCGAGTCCTACGAGCAGTACTTC.

This clonotype has more than one count but fewer than ten. This chain links TRBV5-6 with TRBJ2-5; the D is unclear. Germline V gene lookup returns CDR1 SGHDT and CDR2 YYEEEE. The CDR3 length is 15 residues. Between the trimmed V and J ends, which lost 4 bases and 3 bases, there was a span of 16 bases. CDR3 sequence: CASSPVGRFEETQYF. DNA of the CDR3: TGTGCCAGCAGCCCCGTGGGCAGATTTGAAGAGACCCAGTACTTC.

This clonotype was seen at least ten times. This sequence joins TRBV7-9 and TRBJ2-1; D is unclear. The V gene's germline CDR1 is SEHNR and CDR2 FQNEAQ (reference sequence). With 6 bases removed from V and 10 bases from J, the gap between germline ends came to 10 bases. There are 11 residues in the CDR3. CDR3 in DNA: TGTGCCAGCAGACAAGCTGGCGAGCAGTTCTTC. It specifies CASRQAGEQFF.

This clonotype has just a few counts. The J gene is TRBJ1-2, the V gene TRBV20-1, with D hard to call. CDR1 and CDR2 from the germline V gene are DFQATT and SNEGSKA (reference sequence). The CDR3 sequence is 15 residues long. V was pared by 1 base and J by 8 bases, with 20 bases between. CDR3 bases: TGCAGTGCTAGAGTCCTCGGGGTAGGAGTCGGCGGCTACACCTTC. The encoded protein is CSARVLGVGVGGYTF.